Sequencing of this TCR beta chain was carried out in a study of CD8 T cells in ankylosing spondylitis. This clonotype was recorded many times. The antigen is undetermined. For TCR beta, libraries came from quantitative 5'-RACE with molecular barcodes. One entry per CDR3 protein results from TCRdb running MiXCR on the 5' RACE reads. This sample has tens of thousands of distinct CDR3 sequences, with around 2.5% found just once. Regarding the study as a whole: Matched ankylosing spondylitis synovial fluid reportedly showed significant enrichment of disease-linked clones. What appeared characteristic of ankylosing spondylitis blood was a TCR beta motif of fewer than ten highly homologous variants. Both synovial fluid and blood in reactive arthritis had previously been reported to carry some motif variants.

In germline, CDR1 is SGDLS, CDR2 YYNGEE. The V gene end was trimmed by 0 bases and the J gene end by 6 bases; junction bases not matched to a gene: 6. The CDR3 is 15 residues long. Sequencing was done on a sample of blood, either unsorted or a sorted T cell fraction (not recorded which). This TCR came from a female donor with ankylosing spondylitis or in good health (not recorded which). The rearrangement uses TRBV9 and TRBJ1-2; 9 bases line up with TRBD1. CDR3 DNA sequence: TGTGCCAGCAGCGTAGCTTTTGGGACAGGGAATGGCTACACCTTC. Translated, it gives CASSVAFGTGNGYTF.